The 3 T cell receptor beta chains presented below share a single source sample, sequenced in a study of post-analysis software for immune sequencing data. General study points: Patients showed TRBV5-6, TRBV5-1 and TRBV20-1 among roughly five TRBV segments more frequent than in controls.

Unique-molecular-identifier-tagged TCR beta cDNA libraries were used. TCRdb itself ran the PCR reads through MiXCR, one entry per CDR3 protein. The data hold hundreds of thousands of distinct CDR3 sequences, with about 44% observed a single time. These receptors' targets are unknown. The sequenced material came from blood. Receptor source: a girl aged 5-17 years with multiple sclerosis.

V is TRBV7-8 and J is TRBJ2-1; 9 bases align to TRBD1. CDR1 is SGHVS, CDR2 FQNEAQ, per germline. There are 15 residues in the CDR3. With 2 bases clipped from V and 9 bases from J, the junction kept 8 bases outside the gene matches. The CDR3 protein is CASSLPRTGAREQFF. The DNA for the CDR3 is TGTGCCAGCAGCTTACCTAGGACAGGGGCTCGTGAGCAGTTCTTC.

This rearrangement joins TRBV29-1 to TRBJ2-1; no clear D. From germline, CDR1 is SQVTM and CDR2 ANQGSEA. The CDR3 length is 13 residues. V lost 4 bases and J lost 3, with 10 bases in between. The CDR3 reads CSVVKGIYNEQFF. The CDR3 coding sequence is TGCAGCGTTGTAAAAGGGATCTACAATGAGCAGTTCTTC.

In its sample, this clonotype was seen many times. Sequence at one end of the junction differs from germline and may be a read error. The rearrangement uses TRBV5-1 and TRBJ2-5; the D is unclear. This CDR3 comprises 14 residues. Germline V lookup: CDR1 SGHRS, CDR2 YFSETQ. CDR3 sequence: CASSLGQIQETQYF. CDR3 in DNA: TGTGCCAGCAGCTTGGGCCAGATACAAGAGACCCAGTACTTC.